This TCR beta chain is drawn from a study of blood T cell repertoires in COVID-19. Study in general: Sites in the United States, Italy and Spain provided acute and convalescent COVID-19 samples.

Per the original methods: Reference gene primer amplification gave nucleated cell count estimates. Here immunoSEQ multiplex PCR was the method, and the copy in TCRdb shows in-frame clones only, minus some. V and J calls and clone size are copied from that table; D and trimming were computed from the DNA. The sample has under 300,000 clones; just under 85% are singletons. Germline V gene lookup returns CDR1 SNHLY and CDR2 FYNNEI. This CDR3 region has 15 residues. Trimming took 6 bases from V and 2 from J, leaving 14 bases between them. The sequenced sample consisted of peripheral blood. The chain combines TRBV2 with TRBJ1-3; tentatively, D is TRBD1 (6 bases). The receptor was derived from a woman older than 75 with acute or convalescent COVID-19. For the CDR3, the DNA is TGTGCCAGCAGCGTCTTGAAGGGGGCTGGAAACACCATATATTTT. Translated, it gives CASSVLKGAGNTIYF.